This T cell receptor (beta chain) derives from a study of T cells in women clearing cervical HPV infection. Clones were sequenced by immunoSEQ multiplex PCR, and TCRdb holds only the in-frame ones, with some missing. Here the sample table reports fewer than 40,000 clones. Sequencing was carried out using blood buffy coat. This receptor was identified in a woman between 18 and 70 years old with a cervical HPV16 infection that either progressed to CIN3+ or cleared (not recorded which).

CDR3 bases read: TGCGCCAGCAGCTCTCCGGGACAGGTTGATAATGAAAAA. Translating it yields CASSSPGQVDNEK. The entire CDR3 protein is CASSSPGQVDNEKLFF. The chain links TRBV5-1 to TRBJ1-4, with 8 bases aligning to TRBD1. The read falls 3 residues short of the CDR3 end, and the missing part is taken from the germline J gene. This CDR3 comprises 16 residues. V lost 3 bases and J lost 4; bases outside the gene matches: 8. Germline V lookup: CDR1 SGHRS, CDR2 YFSETQ.